The entry that follows covers one TCR beta chain sequence. Its antigen is still unknown. The CDR3 is made up of 11 amino acids. The germline gives CDR1 LNHDA, CDR2 SQIVND (reference sequence). V lost 3 bases to trimming and J lost 5 bases, with 4 bases between them. Time point here: persistent/refractory GD, antithyroid drugs over 5 years with positive TRAb. From PBMCs, RNA was extracted and then used to make the TCR library. The record originates from a study of regulatory T cells in long-lasting Graves disease. About the research overall: In persistent Graves' disease, antithyroid drugs had been taken for over 5 years and TSH receptor antibodies stayed positive. Study-wide points: Persistent patients had a count of shared public clonotypes (approximately 3,000) that exceeded that of new patients (approximately 1,000). Persistent disease was associated with favored TRBV28 usage and with favored use of TRBJ1-2 and TRBJ2-5. Persistent Graves' cases showed lower TCR diversity than newly diagnosed cases.

iRepertoire HTBI primers and Arm-PCR of CDR3 regions built TCR beta libraries. From the multiplex PCR reads, TCRdb called clonotypes with MiXCR, one entry per CDR3 protein. The table has about 450,000 distinct CDR3 sequences, 23% seen once. The sequences come from peripheral blood mononuclear cells (PBMCs), collected when the disease was refractory, from a patient treated with antithyroid drugs. The TCR originated in a female donor with Graves disease. The chain recombines TRBV19 with TRBJ2-5; D gene uncertain. The chain's CDR3 is CASSMTETQYF. In DNA, the CDR3 is TGTGCCAGTAGTATGACGGAGACCCAGTACTTC.